These 19 T cell receptor beta chains share one sample of origin, sequenced in a study of T cell changes during pregnancy in multiple sclerosis. TCRdb keeps only in-frame clones here, not all; method: immunoSEQ multiplex PCR. The sample has 70,000 to 90,000 clones, 85% to 95% seen once. Sequencing used peripheral blood, obtained in the first trimester of pregnancy. All receptors derive from a female donor with multiple sclerosis, enrolled in a pregnancy study.

The rearrangement uses TRBV15 and TRBJ1-5; D is perhaps TRBD1 (6 bases). The CDR3 totals 15 residues. CDR1 is LNHNV, CDR2 YYDKDF, per germline (reference sequence). The V end lost 1 base, the J end lost 1 base, and 8 bases lay between the germline ends. The CDR3 spells CATSRADRSNQPQHF. The CDR3 DNA is TGTGCCACCAGCAGAGCAGACAGGAGCAATCAGCCCCAGCATTTT.

The CDR3 DNA reads TGTGCCAGCAGCTTGAAAGGGGCGCGAAACACCGGGGAGCTGTTTTTT. It encodes CASSLKGARNTGELFF. The genes are TRBV5-8 and TRBJ2-2; TRBD1 might be the D (5 bases). V lost 1 base and J lost 2, with 12 bases in between. The CDR3 length is 16 residues. Germline V gene lookup returns CDR1 SGHTS and CDR2 YDEGEE.

The chain couples TRBV7-9 to TRBJ1-5, with 9 bases that match TRBD1. The CDR3 covers 15 residues. The J segment lost 4 bases and the V segment lost 5 bases, leaving 6 bases of the junction unmatched. Germline lookup yields CDR1 SEHNR and CDR2 FQNEAQ (reference sequence). The CDR3 nucleotides are TGTGCCAGCAGCCCCACCGGGACAGGGAATCAGCCCCAGCATTTT. Protein: CASSPTGTGNQPQHF.

This clone came up once. The genes are TRBV5-1 and TRBJ1-3; 10 positions agree with TRBD1. Losses at the gene ends were 4 bases for V and 2 bases for J; bases not matched to a gene: 12. The CDR3 extends over 18 amino acids. Germline CDR1 and CDR2: SGHRS and YFSETQ. DNA of the CDR3: TGCGCCAGCAGCGCCAGCCCCGGCGGACAGGGGGCTGGAAACACCATATATTTT. Translated: CASSASPGGQGAGNTIYF.

The V gene is TRBV7-2, the J gene TRBJ1-4, with D unclear. V lost 2 bases and J lost 5, with 9 bases in between. The CDR3 spans 14 residues. CDR1 SGHTA and CDR2 FQGNSA come from the germline V gene. Here the CDR3 reads CASSLYAGNEKLFF. The CDR3 DNA is TGTGCCAGCAGCTTATATGCGGGGAATGAAAAACTGTTTTTT.

The gene calls are TRBV7-6 and TRBJ2-7, with 8 nucleotides matching TRBD1. The CDR3 runs to 13 residues. CDR1 and CDR2 from the germline V gene are SGHVS and FNYEAQ. Trimming at V came to 3 bases and at J to 4 bases, leaving 2 bases not matched to a gene. As DNA, the CDR3 is TGTGCCAGCAGCTTCGGGACAGGTTACGAGCAGTACTTC. It yields the protein CASSFGTGYEQYF.

In its sample, this clone was seen once. The chain recombines TRBV7-3 with TRBJ1-2, with no clear D. Trimming took off 5 bases at V and 0 bases at J, with 7 bases between the two ends. This CDR3 has 13 amino acids. The germline V gene has CDR1 SGHTA and CDR2 FQGTGA. This CDR3 is CASSQQPNYGYTF. The CDR3 nucleotides are TGTGCCAGCAGCCAACAGCCTAACTATGGCTACACCTTC.

The table lists this clone with a count of one. This chain links TRBV7-2 with TRBJ2-7; 9 bases line up with TRBD2. CDR3 size: 14 residues. V lost 10 bases and J lost 6; bases outside the gene matches: 13. Germline CDR1 reads SGHTA; CDR2 reads FQGNSA. Written as DNA, the CDR3 is TGTGCCACCTCCTGGCGGGAGGGCCAAGGCGAGCAGTACTTC. Translating it yields CATSWREGQGEQYF.

This chain links TRBV2 with TRBJ1-2; 7 bases map to TRBD1. CDR3 length equals 17 residues. Germline V CDR1 and CDR2: SNHLY, FYNNEI. V was clipped by 0 bases and J by 4 bases; unmatched bases: 11. The CDR3 loop is CASSEASGTEPTYGYTF. CDR3 sequence (DNA): TGTGCCAGCAGTGAAGCGTCCGGGACAGAGCCGACCTATGGCTACACCTTC.

The chain joins TRBV9 to TRBJ2-1, with 11 positions matching TRBD2. Germline V CDR1 and CDR2: SGDLS, YYNGEE. After removal of 3 bases from V and 2 bases from J, the junction contained 1 base not matched to a gene. CDR3 length: 15 residues. The CDR3 region is CASSETSGTYNEQFF. The CDR3 nucleotides are TGTGCCAGCAGCGAGACTAGCGGGACCTACAATGAGCAGTTCTTC.

The rearrangement uses TRBV27 and TRBJ2-7; 12 nucleotides line up with TRBD1. In germline, CDR1 is MNHEY, CDR2 SMNVEV (reference sequence). The CDR3 has 16 residues. V lost 0 bases to trimming and J lost 5 bases; unmatched junction nucleotides: 5. DNA of the CDR3: TGTGCCAGCAGTTTATCGGCGGGACAGGGGGCCCACGAGCAGTACTTC. Amino acid sequence: CASSLSAGQGAHEQYF.

The rearrangement uses TRBV27 and TRBJ2-7; 14 nucleotides line up with TRBD2. CDR1 MNHEY and CDR2 SMNVEV come from the germline V gene (reference sequence). CDR3 length: 18 residues. Unmatched junction bases numbered 9, after V lost 5 bases and J lost 0 bases. The CDR3 here is CASSPGTSGGLLSYEQYF. CDR3 nucleotide sequence: TGTGCCAGCAGTCCCGGGACTAGCGGGGGACTTCTCTCCTACGAGCAGTACTTC.

This chain links TRBV2 with TRBJ2-1; D is possibly TRBD2 (6 bases). The CDR3 length is 15 residues. Trimming pared 5 bases from V and 7 bases from J, leaving 18 bases between. Per the germline V gene, CDR1 is SNHLY and CDR2 is FYNNEI. The CDR3 nucleotides read TGTGCCAGCAGTTGGGACTCCCCAGGAGTAAATGAGCAGTTCTTC. Translating it yields CASSWDSPGVNEQFF.

V and J are TRBV7-8 and TRBJ2-1; 7 positions match TRBD2. Trimming cost V 1 base and J 9 bases; bases outside gene matches: 6. Germline V CDR1 and CDR2: SGHVS, FQNEAQ. This CDR3 is built from 14 residues. CDR3 coding DNA: TGTGCCAGCAGCTTAGGGGGAGGGCCACGTGAGCAGTTCTTC. Protein product: CASSLGGGPREQFF.

CDR3 coding DNA: TGTGCCAGCAGCCTTGACACCGGGGAGCTGTTTTTT. Amino acids: CASSLDTGELFF. The chain couples TRBV7-3 to TRBJ2-2, with D uncertain. Germline loops: CDR1 SGHTA, CDR2 FQGTGA. This CDR3 has 12 amino acids. The V end lost 5 bases, the J end lost 3 bases, and 4 bases lay between the germline ends.

V is TRBV18 and J is TRBJ2-7, with D perhaps matching TRBD2 (7 bases). The V end was cut by 4 bases, the J end by 2 bases, with 9 bases between. Germline lookup yields CDR1 KGHSH and CDR2 LQKENI. The CDR3 totals 13 residues. CDR3 nucleotide sequence: TGTGCCAGCTCACACGGGGGGCCCTACGAGCAGTACTTC. Its protein is CASSHGGPYEQYF.

The rearrangement joins TRBV7-2 to TRBJ2-7; perhaps TRBD2 as D (5 bases). Deletions cut 5 bases from V and 4 bases from J, with 18 bases between. Germline V lookup: CDR1 SGHTA, CDR2 FQGNSA. The CDR3 is 15 amino acids. The CDR3 here is CASSQRSGRGYEQYF. As DNA, the CDR3 is TGTGCCAGCAGCCAACGCTCCGGACGGGGATACGAGCAGTACTTC.

The CDR3 nucleotides are TGTGCCAGCAGCTCTAAAGCCAGGGGGTTTCCCTGGAACAATGAGCAGTTCTTC. Its translation: CASSSKARGFPWNNEQFF. This chain joins TRBV13 and TRBJ2-1; TRBD1 aligns across 7 bases. Trimming cost V 4 bases and J 5 bases; bases outside gene matches: 17. This CDR3 spans 18 amino acids. Germline values: CDR1 PRHDT, CDR2 FYEKMQ (reference sequence).

V usage is TRBV28 and J usage is TRBJ2-3, with 9 nucleotides matching TRBD1. After removal of 5 bases from V and 6 bases from J, the junction contained 6 bases not matched to a gene. The germline V gene has CDR1 MDHEN and CDR2 SYDVKM. The CDR3 length is 14 residues. CDR3 sequence (DNA): TGTGCCAGCAGTGCGGACAGGGGATCGGATACGCAGTATTTT. As protein: CASSADRGSDTQYF.